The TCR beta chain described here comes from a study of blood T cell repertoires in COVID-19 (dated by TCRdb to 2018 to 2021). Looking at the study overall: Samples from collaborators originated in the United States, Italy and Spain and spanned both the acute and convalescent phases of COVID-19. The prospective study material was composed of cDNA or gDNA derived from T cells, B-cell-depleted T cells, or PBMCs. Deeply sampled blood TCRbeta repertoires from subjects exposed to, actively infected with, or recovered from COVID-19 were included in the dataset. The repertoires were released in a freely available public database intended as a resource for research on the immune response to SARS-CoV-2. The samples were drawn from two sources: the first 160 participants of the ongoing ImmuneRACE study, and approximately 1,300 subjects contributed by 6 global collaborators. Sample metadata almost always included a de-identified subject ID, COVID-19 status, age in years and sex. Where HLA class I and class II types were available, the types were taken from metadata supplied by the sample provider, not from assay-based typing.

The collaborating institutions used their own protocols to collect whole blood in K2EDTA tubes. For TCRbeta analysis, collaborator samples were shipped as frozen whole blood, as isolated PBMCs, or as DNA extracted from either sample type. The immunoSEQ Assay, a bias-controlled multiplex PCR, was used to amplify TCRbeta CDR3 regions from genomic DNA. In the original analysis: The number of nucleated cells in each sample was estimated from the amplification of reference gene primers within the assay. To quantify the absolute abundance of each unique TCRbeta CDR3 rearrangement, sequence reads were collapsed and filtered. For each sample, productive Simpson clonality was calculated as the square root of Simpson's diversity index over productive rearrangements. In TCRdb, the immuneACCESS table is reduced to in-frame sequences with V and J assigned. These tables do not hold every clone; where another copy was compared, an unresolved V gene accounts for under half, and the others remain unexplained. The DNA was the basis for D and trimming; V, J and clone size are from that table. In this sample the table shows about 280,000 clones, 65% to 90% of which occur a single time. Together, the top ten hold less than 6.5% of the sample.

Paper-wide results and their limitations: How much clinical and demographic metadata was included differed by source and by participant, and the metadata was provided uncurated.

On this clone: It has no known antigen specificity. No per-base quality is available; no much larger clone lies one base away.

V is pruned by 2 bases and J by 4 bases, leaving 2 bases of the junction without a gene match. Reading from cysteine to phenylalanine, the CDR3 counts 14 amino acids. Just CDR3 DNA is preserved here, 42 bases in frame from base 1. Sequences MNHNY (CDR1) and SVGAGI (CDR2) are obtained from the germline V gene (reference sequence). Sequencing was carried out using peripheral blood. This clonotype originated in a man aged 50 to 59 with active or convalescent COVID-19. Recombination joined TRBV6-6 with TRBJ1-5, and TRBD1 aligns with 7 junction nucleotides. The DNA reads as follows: TGTGCCAGCAGTTACGACAGGGCGAATCAGCCCCAGCATTTT. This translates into CASSYDRANQPQHF.